Listed below are T cell receptor beta chains from one sample, sequenced in a study of cytomegalovirus exposure and HLA in healthy donors. Method: immunoSEQ multiplex PCR; TCRdb's copy keeps in-frame clones and lacks some. The table lists about 150,000 clones, more than 80% of them singletons. The source material was PBMCs. These receptors originate from a woman in her 40s in good health and CMV-seropositive. CDR3s include the opening cysteine and the closing phenylalanine or tryptophan. Each record gives: clone size, V gene, D gene, J gene, CDR3 protein, CDR3 DNA. The D gene is left open where the match is weak. Size is omitted from some rows. Given values are once, few, many or a class for expanded clones.

NA	TRBV29-1	TRBD2	TRBJ2-1	CSVSGTSGGNYNEQFF	TGCAGCGTTTCCGGGACTAGCGGGGGGAACTACAATGAGCAGTTCTTC
once	TRBV10-1	TRBD1	TRBJ2-3	CASSGGGSTDTQYF	TGCGCCAGCAGTGGAGGGGGCTCCACAGATACGCAGTATTTT
NA	TRBV5-1	TRBD2	TRBJ2-6	CASSLESGDYSGANVLTF	TGCGCCAGCAGCTTGGAGAGCGGGGACTACTCTGGGGCCAACGTCCTGACTTTC
NA	TRBV10-1	NA	TRBJ1-1	CASSAAAGDTEAFF	TGCGCCAGCAGTGCAGCGGCCGGGGACACTGAAGCTTTCTTT
NA	TRBV28	TRBD1	TRBJ1-2	CASSPSPTGREGYTF	TGTGCCAGCAGTCCCAGTCCGACAGGGCGAGAGGGCTACACCTTC
NA	TRBV15	NA	TRBJ2-2	CATSRDRVAGELFF	TGTGCCACCAGCAGAGACAGGGTGGCGGGGGAGCTGTTTTTT
once	TRBV5-4	TRBD1	TRBJ1-3	CASSLSTGGLGNTIYF	TGTGCCAGCAGCTTATCGACAGGGGGTCTTGGAAACACCATATATTTT
NA	TRBV19	TRBD2	TRBJ2-1	CASKGAGLAGGENEQFF	TGTGCCAGTAAGGGGGCCGGACTAGCGGGAGGGGAAAATGAGCAGTTCTTC
few	TRBV5-6	NA	TRBJ1-1	CASSFSDTEAFF	TGTGCCAGCAGCTTCTCAGACACTGAAGCTTTCTTT
NA	TRBV2	NA	TRBJ1-5	CASSPLSNQPQHF	TGTGCCAGCAGTCCCCTAAGCAATCAGCCCCAGCATTTT
NA	TRBV23-1	TRBD1	TRBJ1-2	CASSPDPAGTGDDGYTF	TGCGCCAGCAGTCCTGATCCCGCCGGGACAGGGGATGATGGCTACACCTTC
NA	TRBV6-5	NA	TRBJ1-1	CASTIKGARNTEAFF	TGTGCCAGCACCATAAAAGGGGCAAGGAACACTGAAGCTTTCTTT
NA	TRBV7-5	NA	TRBJ2-1	CARSLTGGRDDEQFF	TGTGCCAGAAGCTTAACCGGGGGAAGGGACGATGAGCAGTTCTTC
NA	TRBV2	NA	TRBJ1-4	CASSGSSRNEKLFF	TGCGCCAGCAGTGGATCCTCCCGGAATGAAAAACTGTTTTTT
NA	TRBV7-2	TRBD1	TRBJ1-3	CASSLDRATGNTIYF	TGTGCCAGCAGCTTGGACAGGGCGACTGGAAACACCATATATTTT